This T cell receptor beta chain was sequenced for a study of blood T cell repertoires in COVID-19. This CDR3 region has 14 residues. From germline, CDR1 is SGHRS and CDR2 YFSETQ. Unmatched junction bases numbered 4, after V lost 1 base and J lost 7 bases. Under the authors' procedure: Amplified reference gene primers provided the basis for estimating nucleated cell counts. Here immunoSEQ multiplex PCR was the method, and the copy in TCRdb shows in-frame clones only, minus some. D and trimming were read from the DNA, whereas the V and J calls and clone size are those reported in that table. The sample records about 130,000 clones, around 81% being singletons.

The source of this sequence is a human donor in a cohort sampled during active COVID-19. The sequenced material came from peripheral blood. V is TRBV5-1 and J is TRBJ2-4, with 8 bases fitting TRBD1. This chain's CDR3 is CASSLSGGNNIQYF. CDR3 DNA sequence: TGCGCCAGCAGCTTGTCAGGGGGCAACAACATTCAGTACTTC.